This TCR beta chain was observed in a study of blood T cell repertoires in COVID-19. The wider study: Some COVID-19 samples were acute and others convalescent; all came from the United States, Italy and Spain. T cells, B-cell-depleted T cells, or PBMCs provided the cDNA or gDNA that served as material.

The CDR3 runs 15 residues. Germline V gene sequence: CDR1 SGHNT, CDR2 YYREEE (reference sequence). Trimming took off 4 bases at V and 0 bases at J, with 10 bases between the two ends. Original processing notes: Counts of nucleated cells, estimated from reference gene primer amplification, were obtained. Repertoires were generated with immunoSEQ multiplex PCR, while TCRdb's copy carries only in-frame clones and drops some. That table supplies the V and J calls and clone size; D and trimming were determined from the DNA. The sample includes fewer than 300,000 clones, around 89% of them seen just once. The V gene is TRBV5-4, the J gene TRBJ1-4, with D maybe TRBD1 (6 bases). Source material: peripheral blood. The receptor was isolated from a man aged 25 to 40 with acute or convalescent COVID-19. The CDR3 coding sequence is TGTGCCAGCAGCAAGAGACAGGCAACTAATGAAAAACTGTTTTTT. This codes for CASSKRQATNEKLFF.